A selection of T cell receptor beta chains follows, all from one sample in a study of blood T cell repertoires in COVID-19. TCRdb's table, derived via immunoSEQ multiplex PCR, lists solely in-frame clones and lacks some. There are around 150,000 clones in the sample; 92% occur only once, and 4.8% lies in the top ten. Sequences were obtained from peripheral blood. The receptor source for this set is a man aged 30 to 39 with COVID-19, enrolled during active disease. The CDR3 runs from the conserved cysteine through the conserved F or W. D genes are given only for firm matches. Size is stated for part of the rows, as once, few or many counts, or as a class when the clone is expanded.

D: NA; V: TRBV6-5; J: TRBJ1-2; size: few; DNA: TGTGCCAGCAGGCTTCTTGGCAGGAGGTATGGCTACACCTTC; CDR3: CASRLLGRRYGYTF
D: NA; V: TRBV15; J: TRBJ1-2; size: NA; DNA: TGTGCCACCAGCCCGGGGGTGGACTATGGCTACACCTTC; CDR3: CATSPGVDYGYTF
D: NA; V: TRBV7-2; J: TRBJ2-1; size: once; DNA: TGTGCCAGCATCTTAGGTAGTTACAATGAGCAGTTCTTC; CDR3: CASILGSYNEQFF
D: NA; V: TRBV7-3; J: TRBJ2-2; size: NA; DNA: TGTGCCAGCAGCCGACTGGGGGGAATGAACACCGGGGAGCTGTTTTTT; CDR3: CASSRLGGMNTGELFF
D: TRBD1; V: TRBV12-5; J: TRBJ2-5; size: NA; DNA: TGTGCTAGTGGTTTGGGCGGGACAGGGCTGGATCGGGAGACCCAGTACTTC; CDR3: CASGLGGTGLDRETQYF
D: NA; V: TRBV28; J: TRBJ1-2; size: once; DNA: TGTGCCAGCAGCCCTCCACCCCGCAGCTATGGCTACACCTTC; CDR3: CASSPPPRSYGYTF
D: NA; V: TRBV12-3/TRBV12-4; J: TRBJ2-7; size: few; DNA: TGTGCCAGCAGCCGCTACTACGAGCAGTACTTC; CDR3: CASSRYYEQYF
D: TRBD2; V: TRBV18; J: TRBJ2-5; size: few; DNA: TGTGCCAGCTCACGGGGAGGGGAGGAGACCCAGTACTTC; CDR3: CASSRGGEETQYF
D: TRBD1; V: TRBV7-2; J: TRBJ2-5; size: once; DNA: TGTGCCAGCAGCCCGGACAGGGGGAGGGAGACCCAGTACTTC; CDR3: CASSPDRGRETQYF
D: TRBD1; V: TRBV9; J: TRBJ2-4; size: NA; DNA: TGTGCCAGCAGCCCAACAGGGGGAGCCAAAAACATTCAGTACTTC; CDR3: CASSPTGGAKNIQYF
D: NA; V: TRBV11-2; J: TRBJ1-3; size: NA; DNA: TGTGCCAGCAGCATTGTTTCGAGATGGGCGAGCTCTGGAAACACCATATATTTT; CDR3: CASSIVSRWASSGNTIYF
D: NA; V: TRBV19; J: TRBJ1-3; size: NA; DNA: TGTGCCAGTAGTAAAGGGGAATCCTCTGGAAACACCATATATTTT; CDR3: CASSKGESSGNTIYF
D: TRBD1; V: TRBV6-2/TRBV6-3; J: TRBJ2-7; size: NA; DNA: TGTGCCAGCAGTGATCCCGGACAGGGCAGCTACGAGCAGTACTTC; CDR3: CASSDPGQGSYEQYF
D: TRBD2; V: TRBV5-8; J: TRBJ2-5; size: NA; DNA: TGTGCCAGCAGCTTACGAGCGGGGGGGCCGAGGGAGACCCAGTACTTC; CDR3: CASSLRAGGPRETQYF
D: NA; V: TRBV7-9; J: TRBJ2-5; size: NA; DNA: TGTGCCAGCAGCTCAGCCGGGACTTTGCCTGGGGAGACCCAGTACTTC; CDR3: CASSSAGTLPGETQYF
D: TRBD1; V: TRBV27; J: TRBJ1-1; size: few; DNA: TGTGCCAGCAGGGGACAGGCTTACACTGAAGCTTTCTTT; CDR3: CASRGQAYTEAFF
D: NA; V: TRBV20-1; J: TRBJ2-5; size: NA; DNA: TGCAGTGCTAGTCGGAGGGCCGAGACCCAGTACTTC; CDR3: CSASRRAETQYF
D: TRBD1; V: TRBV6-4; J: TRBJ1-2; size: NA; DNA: TGTGCCAGCAGCCCGGACAGGGGCTTATATGGCTACACCTTC; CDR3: CASSPDRGLYGYTF
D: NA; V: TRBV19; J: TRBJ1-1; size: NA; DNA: TGTGCCAGTAGTATTTTGGCAGATTGGAACACTGAAGCTTTCTTT; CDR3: CASSILADWNTEAFF
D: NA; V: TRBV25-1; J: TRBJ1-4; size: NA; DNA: TGTGCCAGCAGTGATGAAAACAGGGTCAATGAAAAACTGTTTTTT; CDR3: CASSDENRVNEKLFF
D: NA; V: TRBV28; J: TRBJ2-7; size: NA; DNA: TGTGCCAGCAGTTTACAACAGAAACCCTACGAGCAGTACTTC; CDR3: CASSLQQKPYEQYF
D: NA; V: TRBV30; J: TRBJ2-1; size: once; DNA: TGTGCCTGGAGTCTGTCTCGGGGACTTAACAATGAGCAGTTCTTC; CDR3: CAWSLSRGLNNEQFF
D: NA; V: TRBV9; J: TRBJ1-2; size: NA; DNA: TGTGCCAGCAGCGGAAACCCAGGGAAGTATGGCTACACCTTC; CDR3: CASSGNPGKYGYTF
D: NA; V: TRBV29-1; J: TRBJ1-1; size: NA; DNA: TGCAGCGTTGTCGTCCAGGGACAGAACACTGAAGCTTTCTTT; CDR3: CSVVVQGQNTEAFF
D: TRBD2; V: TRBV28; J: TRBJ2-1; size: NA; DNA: TGTGCCAGCAGTTCCCCCTATAGCGGGACCTACAATGAGCAGTTCTTC; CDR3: CASSSPYSGTYNEQFF
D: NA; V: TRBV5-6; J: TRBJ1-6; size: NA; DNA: TGTGCCAGCAGCCAAGAGTCGCGTCCCCTCCACTTT; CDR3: CASSQESRPLHF
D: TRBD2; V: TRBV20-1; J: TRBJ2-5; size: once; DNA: TGCAGTGCTAGTCCGTCGGGGGGGCCCCAAGAGACCCAGTACTTC; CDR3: CSASPSGGPQETQYF
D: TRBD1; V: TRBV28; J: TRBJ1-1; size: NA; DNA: TGTGCCAGCAGTTCCCCTGGACAGGGGGAAACTGAAGCTTTCTTT; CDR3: CASSSPGQGETEAFF
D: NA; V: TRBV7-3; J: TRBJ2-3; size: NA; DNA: TGTGCCAGCAGCCCGACAGGTAGCACAGATACGCAGTATTTT; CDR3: CASSPTGSTDTQYF
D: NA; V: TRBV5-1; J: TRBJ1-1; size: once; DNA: TGCGCCAGCGGGAGCCAGGGGACTGAAGCTTTCTTT; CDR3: CASGSQGTEAFF
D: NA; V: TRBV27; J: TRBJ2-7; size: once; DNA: TGTGCCAGCAGTTTGAGCAGGGCGTCCCACGAGCAGTACTTC; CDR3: CASSLSRASHEQYF
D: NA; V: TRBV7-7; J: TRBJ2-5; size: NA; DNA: TGTGCCAGCAGCCTGAGAAGGACAGAGGGAGAGACCCAGTACTTC; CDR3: CASSLRRTEGETQYF
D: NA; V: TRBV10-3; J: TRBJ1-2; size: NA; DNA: TGTGCCACCCCTGGGACTCGAAACTATGGCTACACCTTC; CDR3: CATPGTRNYGYTF
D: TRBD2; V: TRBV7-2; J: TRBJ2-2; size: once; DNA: TGTGCCAGCACCCCGAACGGCGGGGGGACAAACGGGGAGCTGTTTTTT; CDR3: CASTPNGGGTNGELFF